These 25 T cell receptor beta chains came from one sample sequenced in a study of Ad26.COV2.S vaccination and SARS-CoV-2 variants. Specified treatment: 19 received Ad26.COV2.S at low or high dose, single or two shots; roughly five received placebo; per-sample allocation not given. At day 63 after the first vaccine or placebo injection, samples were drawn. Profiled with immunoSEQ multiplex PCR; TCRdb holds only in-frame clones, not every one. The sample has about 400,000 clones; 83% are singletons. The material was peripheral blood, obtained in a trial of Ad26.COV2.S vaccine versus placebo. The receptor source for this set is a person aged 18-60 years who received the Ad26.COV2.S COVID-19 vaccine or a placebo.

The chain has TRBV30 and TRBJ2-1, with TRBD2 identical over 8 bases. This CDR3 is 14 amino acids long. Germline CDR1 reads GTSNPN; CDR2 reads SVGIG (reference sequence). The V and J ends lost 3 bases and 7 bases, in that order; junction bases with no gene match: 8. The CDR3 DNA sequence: TGTGCCTGGAGCCCGACTAGCGCTCGGAATGAGCAGTTCTTC. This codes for CAWSPTSARNEQFF.

The CDR3 region is CAWSVSGNEQFF. The CDR3 bases are TGTGCCTGGAGTGTTTCGGGAAATGAGCAGTTCTTC. The V and J genes are TRBV30 and TRBJ2-1; D is perhaps TRBD2 (5 bases). Germline CDR1 and CDR2: GTSNPN and SVGIG (reference sequence). With 0 bases removed from V and 7 bases from J, the gap between germline ends came to 7 bases. The CDR3 sequence is 12 residues long.

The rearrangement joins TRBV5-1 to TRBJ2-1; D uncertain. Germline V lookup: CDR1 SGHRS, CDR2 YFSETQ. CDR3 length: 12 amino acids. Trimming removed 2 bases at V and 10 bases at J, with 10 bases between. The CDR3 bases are TGCGCCAGCAGCTTACCAGGTCGGGAGCAGTTCTTC. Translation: CASSLPGREQFF.

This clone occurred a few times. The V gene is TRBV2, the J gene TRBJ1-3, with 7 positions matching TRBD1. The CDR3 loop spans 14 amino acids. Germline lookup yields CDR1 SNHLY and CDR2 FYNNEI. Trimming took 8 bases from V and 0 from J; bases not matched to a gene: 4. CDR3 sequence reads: CASRDSLSGNTIYF. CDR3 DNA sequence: TGTGCCAGCCGGGACAGCCTCTCTGGAAACACCATATATTTT.

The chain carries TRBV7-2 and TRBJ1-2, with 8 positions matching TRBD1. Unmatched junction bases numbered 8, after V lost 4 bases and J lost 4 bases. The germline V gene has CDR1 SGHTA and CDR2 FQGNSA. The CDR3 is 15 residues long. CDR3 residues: CASSSNRGTLYGYTF. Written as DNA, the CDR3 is TGTGCCAGCAGCTCTAACAGGGGGACTCTCTATGGCTACACCTTC.

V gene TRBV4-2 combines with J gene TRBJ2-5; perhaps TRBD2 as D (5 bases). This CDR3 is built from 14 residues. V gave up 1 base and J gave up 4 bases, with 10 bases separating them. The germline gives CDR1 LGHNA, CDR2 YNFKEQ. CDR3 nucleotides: TGTGCCAGCAGCCAAGGTTTTCGGGGAGAGACCCAGTACTTC. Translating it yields CASSQGFRGETQYF.

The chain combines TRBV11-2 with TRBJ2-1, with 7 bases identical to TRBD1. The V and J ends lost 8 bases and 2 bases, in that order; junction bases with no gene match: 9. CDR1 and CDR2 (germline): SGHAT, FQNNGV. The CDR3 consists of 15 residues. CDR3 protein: CASGKGARTYNEQFF. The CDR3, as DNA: TGTGCCAGCGGAAAGGGGGCGAGGACCTACAATGAGCAGTTCTTC.

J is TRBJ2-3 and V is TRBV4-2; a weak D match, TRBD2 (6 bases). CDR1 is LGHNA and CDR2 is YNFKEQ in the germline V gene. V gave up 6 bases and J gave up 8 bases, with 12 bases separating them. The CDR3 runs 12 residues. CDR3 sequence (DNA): TGTGCCAGCAGAAATATGGGAGGTACGCAGTATTTT. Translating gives CASRNMGGTQYF.

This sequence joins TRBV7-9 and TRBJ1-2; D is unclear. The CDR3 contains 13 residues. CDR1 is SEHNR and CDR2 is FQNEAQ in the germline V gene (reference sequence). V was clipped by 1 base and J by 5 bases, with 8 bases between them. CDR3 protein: CASSLGTEYGYTF. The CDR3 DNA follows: TGTGCCAGCAGCTTAGGGACCGAGTATGGCTACACCTTC. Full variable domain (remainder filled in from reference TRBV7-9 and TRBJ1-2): DTGVSQNPRHKITKRGQNVTFRCDPISEHNRLYWYRQTLGQGPEFLTYFQNEAQLEKSRLLSDRFSAERPKGSFSTLEIQRTEQGDSAMYLCASSLGTEYGYTFGSGTRLTVV.

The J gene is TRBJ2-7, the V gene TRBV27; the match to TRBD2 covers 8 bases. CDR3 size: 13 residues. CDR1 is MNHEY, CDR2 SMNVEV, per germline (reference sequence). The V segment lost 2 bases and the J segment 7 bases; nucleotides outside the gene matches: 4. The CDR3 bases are TGTGCCAGCAGTTTAACGGGAGGGAATGAGCAGTACTTC. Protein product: CASSLTGGNEQYF.

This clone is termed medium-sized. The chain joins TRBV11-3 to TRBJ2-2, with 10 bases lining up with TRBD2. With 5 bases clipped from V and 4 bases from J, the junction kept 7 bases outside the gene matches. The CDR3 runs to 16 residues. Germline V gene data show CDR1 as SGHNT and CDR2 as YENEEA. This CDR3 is CASSPWTSGATGELFF. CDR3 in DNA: TGTGCCAGCAGCCCCTGGACTAGCGGAGCCACCGGGGAGCTGTTTTTT. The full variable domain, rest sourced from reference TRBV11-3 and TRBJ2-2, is EAGVVQSPRYKIIEKKQPVAFWCNPISGHNTLYWYLQNLGQGPELLIRYENEEAVDDSQLPKDRFSAERLKGVDSTLKIQPAELGDSAVYLCASSPWTSGATGELFFGEGSRLTVL.

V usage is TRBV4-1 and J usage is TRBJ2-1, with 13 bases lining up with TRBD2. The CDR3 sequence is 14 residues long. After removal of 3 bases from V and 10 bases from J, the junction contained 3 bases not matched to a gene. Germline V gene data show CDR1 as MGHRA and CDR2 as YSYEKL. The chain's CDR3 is CASSHTSGGGEQFF. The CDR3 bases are TGCGCCAGCAGCCATACTAGCGGGGGGGGAGAGCAGTTCTTC.

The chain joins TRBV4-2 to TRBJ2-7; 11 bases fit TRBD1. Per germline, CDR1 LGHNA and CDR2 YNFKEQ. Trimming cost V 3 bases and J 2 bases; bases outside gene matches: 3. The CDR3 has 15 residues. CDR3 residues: CASSHGDRGAYEQYF. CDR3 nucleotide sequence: TGTGCCAGCAGCCATGGGGACAGGGGGGCCTACGAGCAGTACTTC.

The CDR3 sequence: CASSIVPGFGNTIYF. CDR3 nucleotides: TGTGCCAGTAGTATAGTCCCAGGGTTCGGAAACACCATATATTTT. The chain recombines TRBV19 with TRBJ1-3, with a tentative D call TRBD1 (5 bases). V lost 1 base and J lost 4, with 11 bases in between. Germline-derived CDR1 and CDR2 are LNHDA and SQIVND (reference sequence). The CDR3 consists of 15 residues.

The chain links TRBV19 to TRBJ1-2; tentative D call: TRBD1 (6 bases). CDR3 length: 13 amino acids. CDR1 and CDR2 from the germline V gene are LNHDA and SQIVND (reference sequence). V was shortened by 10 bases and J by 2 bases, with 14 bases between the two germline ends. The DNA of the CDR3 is TGTGCCATTTCGCAGGGGACAAACTATGGCTACACCTTC. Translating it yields CAISQGTNYGYTF.

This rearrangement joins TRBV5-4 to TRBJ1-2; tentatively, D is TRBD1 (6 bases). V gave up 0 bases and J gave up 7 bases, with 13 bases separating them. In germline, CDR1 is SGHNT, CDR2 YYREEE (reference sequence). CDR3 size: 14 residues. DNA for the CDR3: TGTGCCAGCAGCTTGGTTCAGGGGAGCTCTGGCTACACCTTC. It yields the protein CASSLVQGSSGYTF.

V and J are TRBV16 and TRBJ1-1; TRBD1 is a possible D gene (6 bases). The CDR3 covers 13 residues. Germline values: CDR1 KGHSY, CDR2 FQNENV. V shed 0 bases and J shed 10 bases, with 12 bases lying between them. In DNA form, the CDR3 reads TGTGCCAGCAGCCAATCCAGGGGAATGAGAGCTTTCTTT. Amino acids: CASSQSRGMRAFF.

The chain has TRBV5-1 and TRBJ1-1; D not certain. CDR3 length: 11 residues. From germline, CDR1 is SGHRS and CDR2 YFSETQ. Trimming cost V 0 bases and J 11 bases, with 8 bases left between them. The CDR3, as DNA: TGCGCCAGCAGCTTGGGGTGGTGGGCTTTCTTT. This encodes CASSLGWWAFF. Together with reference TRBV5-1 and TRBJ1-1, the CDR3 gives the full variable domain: KAGVTQTPRYLIKTRGQQVTLSCSPISGHRSVSWYQQTPGQGLQFLFEYFSETQRNKGNFPGRFSGRQFSNSRSEMNVSTLELGDSALYLCASSLGWWAFFGQGTRLTVV.

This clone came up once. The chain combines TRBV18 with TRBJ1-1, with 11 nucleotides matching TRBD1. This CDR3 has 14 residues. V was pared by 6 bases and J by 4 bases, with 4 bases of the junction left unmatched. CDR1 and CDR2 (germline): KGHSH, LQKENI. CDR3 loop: CASSEDRGLTEAFF. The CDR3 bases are TGTGCCAGCTCGGAGGACAGGGGGCTCACTGAAGCTTTCTTT. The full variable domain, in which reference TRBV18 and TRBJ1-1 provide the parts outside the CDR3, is NAGVMQNPRHLVRRRGQEARLRCSPMKGHSHVYWYRQLPEEGLKFMVYLQKENIIDESGMPKERFSAEFPKEGPSILRIQQVVRGDSAAYFCASSEDRGLTEAFFGQGTRLTVV.

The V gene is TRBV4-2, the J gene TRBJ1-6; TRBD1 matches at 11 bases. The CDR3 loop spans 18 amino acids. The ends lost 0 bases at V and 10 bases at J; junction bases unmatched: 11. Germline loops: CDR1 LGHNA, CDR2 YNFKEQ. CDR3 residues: CASSQDSLPGTGGSPLHF. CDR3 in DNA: TGTGCCAGCAGCCAAGACTCTTTACCCGGGACAGGGGGGTCACCCCTCCACTTT.

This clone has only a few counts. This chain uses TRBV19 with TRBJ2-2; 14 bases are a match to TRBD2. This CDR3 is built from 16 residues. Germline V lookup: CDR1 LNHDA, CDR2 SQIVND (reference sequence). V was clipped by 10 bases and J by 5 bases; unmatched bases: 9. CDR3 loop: CATFGLAGGWTGELFF. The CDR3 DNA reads TGTGCCACCTTCGGACTAGCGGGAGGTTGGACCGGGGAGCTGTTTTTT.

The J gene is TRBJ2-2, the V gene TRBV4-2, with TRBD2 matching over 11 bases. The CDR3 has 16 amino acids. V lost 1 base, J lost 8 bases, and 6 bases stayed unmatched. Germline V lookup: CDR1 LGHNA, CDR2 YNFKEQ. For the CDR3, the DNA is TGTGCCAGCAGCCAAGTGTTAGCGGGAGGGCTTGGGGAGCTGTTTTTT. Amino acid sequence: CASSQVLAGGLGELFF.

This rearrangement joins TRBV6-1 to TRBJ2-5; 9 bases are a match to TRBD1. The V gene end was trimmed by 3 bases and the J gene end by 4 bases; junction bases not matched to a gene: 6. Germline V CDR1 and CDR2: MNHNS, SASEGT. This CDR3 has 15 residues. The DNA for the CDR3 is TGTGCCAGCAGTGACCCGGGACAGGGTCGAGAGACCCAGTACTTC. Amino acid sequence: CASSDPGQGRETQYF.

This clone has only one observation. The CDR3 bases are TGTGCCAGCAGCTTAGGCCCAGCGCCGGCAGCTTTCTTT. Amino acid sequence: CASSLGPAPAAFF. V and J are TRBV13 and TRBJ1-1; D is unresolved. The V end was cut by 0 bases, the J end by 10 bases, with 12 bases between. Germline-derived CDR1 and CDR2 are PRHDT and FYEKMQ (reference sequence). This CDR3 is 13 amino acids long.

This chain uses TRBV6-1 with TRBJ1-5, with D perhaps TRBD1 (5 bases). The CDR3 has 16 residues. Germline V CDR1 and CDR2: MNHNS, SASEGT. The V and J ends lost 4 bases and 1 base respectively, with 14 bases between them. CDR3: CASSAPGTASNQPQHF. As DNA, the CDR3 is TGTGCCAGCAGTGCCCCCGGGACGGCAAGCAATCAGCCCCAGCATTTT.